The rows below give T cell receptor beta chains drawn from one sample of a study of chemoradiotherapy in HPV16-positive cancers. Profiling relied on immunoSEQ multiplex PCR, and the TCRdb table lists in-frame clones only, not all of them. Among fewer than 15,000 clones listed, roughly 61% were seen once. The sample here was taken from a patient who underwent chemoradiotherapy. The receptors were gathered from a human donor with HPV-associated anogenital cancer. CDR3s include the opening cysteine and the closing phenylalanine or tryptophan. A D gene is named only where the DNA matches it firmly. For some rows the clone size is stated as once, few or many, or as a class when expanded; others skip it.

V	size	J	D	CDR3	DNA
TRBV2	-	TRBJ2-1	TRBD2	CASRTAGGGYNEQFF	TGTGCCAGCAGGACGGCGGGGGGGGGATACAATGAGCAGTTCTTC
TRBV7-9	-	TRBJ2-1	-	CASSSIVSRKSPYNEQFF	TGTGCCAGCAGCTCAATAGTAAGCAGGAAGAGCCCCTACAATGAGCAGTTCTTC
TRBV7-7	-	TRBJ1-1	-	CASSLGPDTEAFF	TGTGCTAGCAGCTTGGGACCAGACACTGAAGCTTTCTTT
TRBV29-1	-	TRBJ1-1	-	CSVEVSGIGTEAFF	TGCAGCGTTGAAGTATCGGGGATAGGCACTGAAGCTTTCTTT
TRBV2	-	TRBJ1-2	TRBD1	CASSKGQVHTF	TGTGCCAGCAGTAAAGGACAGGTCCACACCTTC
TRBV10-2	-	TRBJ1-5	-	CASSESDQPQHF	TGCGCCAGCAGTGAGTCCGATCAGCCCCAGCATTTT
TRBV10-3	-	TRBJ1-1	-	CAISQGVDTEAFF	TGTGCCATCAGTCAGGGTGTCGACACTGAAGCTTTCTTT
TRBV4-2	-	TRBJ1-3	TRBD1	CASSRTGTGGSGNTIYF	TGTGCCAGCAGCCGGACCGGGACAGGGGGCTCTGGAAACACCATATATTTT
TRBV29-1	few	TRBJ2-1	-	CSVEDPGSYNEQFF	TGCAGCGTTGAAGATCCCGGGTCTTACAATGAGCAGTTCTTC
TRBV7-9	-	TRBJ1-4	-	CASSPLGGRDATNEKLFF	TGTGCCAGCAGCCCACTGGGAGGCAGGGACGCAACTAATGAAAAACTGTTTTTT
TRBV10-3	-	TRBJ2-7	-	CAISDQYEQYF	TGTGCCATCAGTGATCAATACGAGCAGTACTTC
TRBV4-1	once	TRBJ2-7	-	CASSLKYGPPPPFYEQYF	TGCGCCAGCAGCCTTAAGTACGGGCCCCCCCCACCTTTCTACGAGCAGTACTTC
TRBV19	-	TRBJ1-4	-	CASSPPGVEANEKLFF	TGTGCCAGTAGTCCCCCAGGCGTAGAAGCTAATGAAAAACTGTTTTTT
TRBV10-2	-	TRBJ2-7	-	CASSDGTFSYEQYF	TGCGCCAGCAGTGACGGCACGTTCTCCTACGAGCAGTACTTC
TRBV5-1	-	TRBJ1-2	-	CASSLAGIGGDGYTF	TGCGCCAGCAGCTTGGCAGGGATAGGGGGAGATGGCTACACCTTC
TRBV18	few	TRBJ2-2	-	CASSRVTNTGELFF	TGTGCCAGCTCCCGGGTCACTAACACCGGGGAGCTGTTTTTT
TRBV4-2	-	TRBJ2-1	-	CASSQDRQYNEQFF	TGTGCCAGCAGCCAAGACCGGCAGTACAATGAGCAGTTCTTC
TRBV6-1	-	TRBJ2-5	-	CASSGNHRKETQYF	TGTGCCAGCAGTGGGAACCACAGGAAAGAGACCCAGTACTTC
TRBV9	-	TRBJ2-2	TRBD1	CASSVTAGGNTGELFF	TGTGCCAGCAGCGTAACTGCAGGGGGCAACACCGGGGAGCTGTTTTTT
TRBV5-1	few	TRBJ2-1	TRBD1	CASSPITGGASDEQFF	TGCGCCAGCAGCCCCATAACAGGGGGCGCAAGCGATGAGCAGTTCTTC
TRBV9	-	TRBJ1-6	-	CASSAADSFYNSPLHF	TGTGCCAGCAGCGCTGCTGACAGTTTCTATAATTCACCCCTCCACTTT
TRBV11-2	few	TRBJ2-3	-	CASSSYSTDTQYF	TGTGCCAGCAGCTCCTATAGCACAGATACGCAGTATTTT
TRBV15	few	TRBJ1-4	-	CATSTVPGLNEKLFF	TGTGCCACCAGCACGGTCCCGGGACTCAATGAAAAACTGTTTTTT